The clone carrying this T cell receptor (beta chain) was observed a few times. This record belongs to a study of blood T cells in healthy people across ages. Combining a sample-barcoded 5' primer with a J-beta primer mix, a second PCR ran for roughly 6 to 12 cycles. Each CDR3 protein is one row after TCRdb ran MiXCR on the 5' RACE reads. The sample includes some 800,000 distinct CDR3 sequences, 20% to 25% of them seen just once. Trimming left V 6 bases short and J 5 bases short, with 8 bases between. This CDR3 has 12 amino acids. These data were also reused for a study on T cells of mothers and their children. From that paper: Using the M1S primer, the second PCR added sample barcodes along with 2-4 random nucleotides.

The TCR sequence derives from a boy between 10 and 17 years old in good health. The sequenced material came from blood. This chain connects TRBV12-3 or TRBV12-4 to TRBJ1-5; perhaps TRBD1 as D (6 bases). Here the CDR3 reads CASRYRDQPQHF. The DNA for the CDR3 is TGTGCCAGCAGATACAGGGATCAGCCCCAGCATTTT.